These 6 T cell receptor beta chains came from one sample sequenced in a study of blood T cell repertoires in COVID-19. Generated by immunoSEQ multiplex PCR, the TCRdb table keeps only in-frame clones and is missing some. The sample shows 150,000 to 200,000 clones, more than 70% of them seen only once. The material sequenced was peripheral blood. The receptors shown here come from a human donor in a cohort sampled during active COVID-19.

The chain is built from TRBV27 and TRBJ1-4, with TRBD1 matching 12 bases. The CDR3 sequence is 16 residues long. V gave up 5 bases and J gave up 8 bases; unmatched junction bases: 9. In germline, CDR1 is MNHEY, CDR2 SMNVEV (reference sequence). CDR3 region: CASSPLRDRGQEKLFF. DNA for the CDR3: TGTGCCAGCAGTCCGTTAAGGGACAGGGGGCAGGAAAAACTGTTTTTT. The variable domain in full, completed from reference TRBV27 and TRBJ1-4, reads EAQVTQNPRYLITVTGKKLTVTCSQNMNHEYMSWYRQDPGLGLRQIYYSMNVEVTDKGDVPEGYKVSRKEKRNFPLILESPSPNQTSLYFCASSPLRDRGQEKLFFGSGTQLSVL.

The rearrangement links TRBV7-9 to TRBJ1-5; a weak D match, TRBD1 (5 bases). The germline CDR1 and CDR2 sequences are SEHNR and FQNEAQ (reference sequence). V lost 5 bases and J lost 3, with 11 bases in between. This CDR3 contains 14 residues. The CDR3 DNA sequence: TGTGCCAGCAGCGCTGACAGTTCCAATCAGCCCCAGCATTTT. This encodes CASSADSSNQPQHF. The complete variable domain, with remaining parts taken from reference TRBV7-9 and TRBJ1-5, reads DTGVSQNPRHKITKRGQNVTFRCDPISEHNRLYWYRQTLGQGPEFLTYFQNEAQLEKSRLLSDRFSAERPKGSFSTLEIQRTEQGDSAMYLCASSADSSNQPQHFGDGTRLSIL.

This chain joins TRBV20-1 and TRBJ2-7; 9 nucleotides agree with TRBD2. CDR3 length: 15 residues. Germline CDR1 and CDR2: DFQATT and SNEGSKA (reference sequence). The trim removed 3 bases at V and 5 bases at J, leaving 11 bases unmatched. This CDR3 reads CSASAGGAFGHEQYF. CDR3 nucleotides: TGCAGTGCTAGTGCGGGAGGGGCGTTTGGCCACGAGCAGTACTTC.

This sequence joins TRBV6-6 and TRBJ1-3; D is perhaps TRBD1 (5 bases). V was clipped by 6 bases and J by 0 bases, with 15 bases between them. The V gene's germline CDR1 is MNHNY and CDR2 SVGAGI (reference sequence). The CDR3 sequence is 16 residues long. CDR3 sequence: CASRGEGLTSGNTIYF. The CDR3 DNA follows: TGTGCCAGCAGAGGCGAGGGACTGACCTCTGGAAACACCATATATTTT.

The V call is TRBV7-9, the J call TRBJ1-4, with D uncertain. Germline values: CDR1 SEHNR, CDR2 FQNEAQ (reference sequence). The CDR3 extends over 15 amino acids. Trimming took off 5 bases at V and 0 bases at J, with 10 bases between the two ends. This CDR3 reads CASSRGDATNEKLFF. CDR3 sequence (DNA): TGTGCCAGCAGCCGAGGAGATGCAACTAATGAAAAACTGTTTTTT.

CDR3 residues: CASSLNLGLAKNIQYF. CDR3 bases: TGCGCCAGCAGCCTAAACCTGGGCCTGGCCAAAAACATTCAGTACTTC. V and J are TRBV4-3 and TRBJ2-4; D not certain. The V end lost 4 bases, the J end lost 1 base, and 14 bases lay between the germline ends. The germline CDR1 and CDR2 sequences are LGHNA and YSLEER. There are 16 residues in the CDR3.